This T cell receptor (beta chain) was retrieved from a study of cytotoxic CD8 clonotypes in ibrutinib-treated CLL. About the research overall: Outcomes included around 25 partial and 2 complete responses; after median roughly six years, approximately 14 stayed remitted and some twelve progressed. General study findings and limits: For progressing versus sustained-remission patients, sampling times were not the same.

As to this clone: Its antigen is still unknown.

TCRdb's table, derived via immunoSEQ multiplex PCR, lists solely in-frame clones and lacks some. The sample holds about 25,000 clones, over 55% seen once. From germline, CDR1 is SGHRS and CDR2 YFSETQ. Trimming removed 2 bases from V and 7 bases from J; junction bases left unmatched: 7. This CDR3 comprises 14 residues. The sample was PBMCs, taken after 12 months of ibrutinib treatment. This chain links TRBV5-1 with TRBJ1-1; 8 bases are a match to TRBD1. The clonotype comes from a human donor with chronic lymphocytic leukemia. In DNA form, the CDR3 reads TGCGCCAGCAGCTTTTCGACAGGGGTAGGTGAAGCTTTCTTT. It yields the protein CASSFSTGVGEAFF.